This T cell receptor (beta chain) was profiled in a study of human T cells and chemical hapten exposure. V was shortened by 4 bases and J by 6 bases, with 19 bases between the two germline ends. This CDR3 spans 14 amino acids. CDR1 and CDR2 from the germline V gene are SQVTM and ANQGSEA. This clonotype came up a few times. The sample's time point: patch test 1, 2 weeks after DPC sensitization. Treatment in this sample: therapeutic diphenylcyclopropenone sensitization with weekly scalp DPC. TCRdb re-analysed the RACE reads in MiXCR, keeping a single row per CDR3 protein. The sample holds approximately 350,000 distinct CDR3 sequences, around 7% seen once.

The chain has TRBV29-1 and TRBJ2-7; perhaps TRBD2 as D (5 bases). This clonotype originated in a woman between 18 and 29 years old with alopecia areata. Some clones in this sample may be carry-over from other donors' samples. This sample comprised whole blood, obtained in connection with sensitization to the hapten diphenylcyclopropenone (DPC). CDR3 coding DNA: TGCAGCGTTGGATCGGCTAGCCGAATGAGCGAGCAGTACTTC. Its translation: CSVGSASRMSEQYF.